This paragraph covers one TCR beta chain sequence. The CDR3 totals 15 residues. Losses at the gene ends were 5 bases for V and 5 bases for J; bases not matched to a gene: 9. CDR1 KGHSH and CDR2 LQKENI come from the germline V gene. Original handling: It was from reference gene primer amplification that nucleated cell counts were estimated. The repertoire was sequenced with immunoSEQ multiplex PCR; TCRdb's copy has only in-frame clones and lacks some. Clonal size and the V and J genes are those of that table, whereas D and trimming came from the DNA. The table lists over 100,000 clones, 65% to 90% of them singletons, with around 9.9% in the top ten. The sample originates from a study of blood T cell repertoires in COVID-19. In the study overall: COVID-19 samples from acute and convalescent phases originated in the United States, Italy and Spain. T cells, B-cell-depleted T cells, or PBMCs supplied cDNA or gDNA.

The source material was peripheral blood. The chain employs TRBV18 and TRBJ1-5; 7 bases align to TRBD1. This TCR was recovered from a man aged 80 or over with acute or convalescent COVID-19. The CDR3 DNA reads TGTGCCAGCTCATCCGACAGGGTCACCTATCAGCCCCAGCATTTT. This gives the protein CASSSDRVTYQPQHF.